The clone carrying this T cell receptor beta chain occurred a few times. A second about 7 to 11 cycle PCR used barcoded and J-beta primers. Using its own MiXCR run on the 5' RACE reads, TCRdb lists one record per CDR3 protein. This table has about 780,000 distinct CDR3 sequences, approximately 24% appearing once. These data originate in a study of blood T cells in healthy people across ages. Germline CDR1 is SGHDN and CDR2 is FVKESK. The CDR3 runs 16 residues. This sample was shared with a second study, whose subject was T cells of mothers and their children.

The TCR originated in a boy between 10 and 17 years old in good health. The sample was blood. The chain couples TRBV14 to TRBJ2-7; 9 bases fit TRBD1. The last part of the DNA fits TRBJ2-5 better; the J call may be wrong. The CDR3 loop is CASSQNPGQGVKTQYF. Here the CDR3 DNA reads TGTGCCAGCAGTCAAAATCCGGGACAGGGTGTAAAGACCCAGTACTTC.